One and the same sample provided the 9 T cell receptor beta chains below, sequenced in a study of T cell responses to AZD1222 COVID-19 vaccine. Sequencing was performed with immunoSEQ multiplex PCR; in TCRdb, only in-frame clones are kept and a portion is missing. The sample shows roughly 190,000 clones, approximately 91% of them seen only once. This specimen was peripheral blood, taken on day 0 of AZD1222 vaccination. These receptors were obtained from an adult in good health.

The chain is built from TRBV4-2 and TRBJ2-7; the D is unclear. The length of the CDR3 is 12 residues. V dropped 1 base and J dropped 6 bases, with 7 bases sitting between them. Germline assignment: CDR1 LGHNA and CDR2 YNFKEQ. CDR3 sequence (DNA): TGTGCCAGCAGCCAAGTAGGTTTCGAGCAGTACTTC. It codes for CASSQVGFEQYF.

The genes are TRBV28 and TRBJ1-6; D is ambiguous. The CDR3 runs 20 residues. V dropped 2 bases and J dropped 0 bases, with 20 bases sitting between them. CDR1 and CDR2 from the germline V gene are MDHEN and SYDVKM. CDR3 loop: CASSLPSEGETSSYNSPLHF. In nucleotides, the CDR3 is TGTGCCAGCAGTTTACCCTCTGAGGGTGAAACGAGCTCCTATAATTCACCCCTCCACTTT.

The V call is TRBV12-5, the J call TRBJ2-3; 9 bases are shared with TRBD1. Trimming took 7 bases from V and 3 from J; bases not matched to a gene: 14. This CDR3 has 17 amino acids. Germline CDR1 and CDR2: LGHNT and FRNRAP. CDR3 region: CASAIKTRQGETDTQYF. For the CDR3, the DNA is TGTGCTAGTGCCATAAAGACCCGACAGGGGGAAACAGATACGCAGTATTTT.

The chain combines TRBV7-8 with TRBJ1-4, with unresolved D. The CDR3 has 16 residues. Germline V gene lookup returns CDR1 SGHVS and CDR2 FQNEAQ. V was pared by 2 bases and J by 0 bases, with 10 bases between. CDR3 residues: CASSLKTSATNEKLFF. CDR3 in DNA: TGTGCCAGCAGCTTAAAGACGTCTGCAACTAATGAAAAACTGTTTTTT.

The rearrangement links TRBV19 to TRBJ1-5, with a possible D match to TRBD1 (5 bases). This CDR3 is built from 17 residues. Germline-derived CDR1 and CDR2 are LNHDA and SQIVND (reference sequence). V dropped 6 bases and J dropped 5 bases, with 23 bases sitting between them. In DNA, the CDR3 is TGTGCCAGTAGAGCAGGGCCCCTGAGATTGGGCCATCAGCCCCAGCATTTT. This encodes CASRAGPLRLGHQPQHF.

As DNA, the CDR3 is TGTGCCATCAGTGACTCTCGACAGGAAGGGGACCACCAAGAGACCCAGTACTTC. Its protein product is CAISDSRQEGDHQETQYF. The chain joins TRBV10-3 to TRBJ2-5; D is possibly TRBD1 (6 bases). Germline CDR1 and CDR2: ENHRY and SYGVKD. The CDR3 runs to 18 residues. Trimming pared 3 bases from V and 0 bases from J, leaving 20 bases between.

This chain uses TRBV7-2 with TRBJ1-3, with TRBD1 as a possible D gene (5 bases). Germline V gene lookup returns CDR1 SGHTA and CDR2 FQGNSA. The CDR3 runs to 16 residues. V lost 0 bases and J 0 bases, leaving 9 bases between the germline ends. CDR3 residues: CASSLAGTVSGNTIYF. CDR3 DNA: TGTGCCAGCAGCTTAGCGGGGACCGTCTCTGGAAACACCATATATTTT.

The V and J genes are TRBV7-2 and TRBJ1-2; D is unclear. V lost 2 bases and J 4 bases, leaving 17 bases between the germline ends. The CDR3 totals 16 residues. CDR1 and CDR2 (germline): SGHTA, FQGNSA. CDR3 amino acids: CASSLTPSKGGYGYTF. The CDR3 DNA reads TGTGCCAGCAGCTTAACACCGTCGAAGGGTGGCTATGGCTACACCTTC. Drawing the rest from reference TRBV7-2 and TRBJ1-2, the complete variable domain is GAGVSQSPSNKVTEKGKDVELRCDPISGHTALYWYRQSLGQGLEFLIYFQGNSAPDKSGLPSDRFSAERTGGSVSTLTIQRTQQEDSAVYLCASSLTPSKGGYGYTFGSGTRLTVV.

Regarding this clone: Mismatch with germline at one junction end may stem from a read error. This chain joins TRBV7-7 and TRBJ2-3; TRBD1 matches 7 bases. Germline CDR1 is SSHAT and CDR2 is FNYEAQ (reference sequence). The CDR3 contains 17 residues. The CDR3 coding sequence is TGTGCTAGCAGCATCAGGGGATTGGGACAGCACGCAGATACGCAGTATTTT. Amino acids: CASSIRGLGQHADTQYF.